A single sample is the source of the 14 T cell receptor beta chains below, sequenced in a study of cytomegalovirus exposure and HLA in healthy donors. TCRdb keeps only in-frame clones here, not all; method: immunoSEQ multiplex PCR. The sample comprises some 230,000 clones, approximately 90% of which are singletons, and roughly 1% rests with the top ten. Source material: PBMCs. These receptors all come from a young woman in good health and CMV-seronegative.

The chain combines TRBV27 with TRBJ2-7; perhaps TRBD1 as D (7 bases). The ends were cut back, 4 bases at V and 2 bases at J, with 12 bases in the middle. This CDR3 spans 14 amino acids. Germline V gene lookup returns CDR1 MNHEY and CDR2 SMNVEV (reference sequence). CDR3 bases: TGTGCCAGCAGTTGGCGGGACAGTCCCTACGAGCAGTACTTC. Encoded protein: CASSWRDSPYEQYF.

The chain joins TRBV6-5 to TRBJ1-4; 8 bases line up with TRBD1. The germline gives CDR1 MNHEY, CDR2 SVGAGI. The CDR3 covers 15 residues. Unmatched junction bases numbered 6, after V lost 5 bases and J lost 4 bases. CDR3 sequence: CASSATGGSNEKLFF. The DNA for the CDR3 is TGTGCCAGCAGTGCTACAGGGGGAAGTAATGAAAAACTGTTTTTT.

This chain uses TRBV27 with TRBJ2-7; a weak D match, TRBD1 (6 bases). This CDR3 comprises 16 residues. The germline V and J ends were trimmed by 5 bases and 2 bases, with 19 bases remaining between them. The germline V gene encodes CDR1 MNHEY and CDR2 SMNVEV (reference sequence). For the CDR3, the DNA is TGTGCCAGCAGTCTAAAAAGGACAGCGTATGCCTACGAGCAGTACTTC. Protein product: CASSLKRTAYAYEQYF.

This chain connects TRBV5-1 to TRBJ1-2; 12 bases match TRBD1. J lost 5 bases, V lost 4 bases, and 6 bases had no gene match. The germline V gene has CDR1 SGHRS and CDR2 YFSETQ. This CDR3 contains 15 residues. Here the CDR3 reads CASSKGQGASYGYTF. The CDR3 bases are TGCGCCAGCAGCAAGGGACAGGGGGCCTCATATGGCTACACCTTC.

The chain has TRBV18 and TRBJ2-2; TRBD2 agrees at 14 bases. The CDR3 has 18 amino acids. V dropped 2 bases and J dropped 3; count of bases not matched to a gene: 5. Germline V gives CDR1 KGHSH, CDR2 LQKENI. CDR3 residues: CASSPIGTSGSHTGELFF. CDR3 nucleotides: TGTGCCAGCTCACCAATCGGGACTAGCGGGAGTCACACCGGGGAGCTGTTTTTT.

This clone showed up just once. The chain employs TRBV27 and TRBJ2-1; D gene uncertain. The CDR3 is 15 amino acids. Germline V gives CDR1 MNHEY, CDR2 SMNVEV (reference sequence). V was cut by 6 bases and J by 2 bases, with 14 bases left in between. The CDR3 loop is CASSAINYAYNEQFF. In nucleotides, the CDR3 is TGTGCCAGCAGCGCGATCAACTACGCCTACAATGAGCAGTTCTTC.

This clone showed up just once. The chain uses TRBV6-1 and TRBJ2-1, with 8 bases aligning to TRBD1. Germline values: CDR1 MNHNS, CDR2 SASEGT. V was clipped by 5 bases and J by 5 bases; unmatched bases: 2. There are 13 residues in the CDR3. The CDR3 coding sequence is TGTGCCAGCAGTCAGGGGGCCAACAATGAGCAGTTCTTC. Its protein product is CASSQGANNEQFF.

This sequence joins TRBV19 and TRBJ2-1; 12 nucleotides agree with TRBD2. From germline, CDR1 is LNHDA and CDR2 SQIVND (reference sequence). With V trimmed by 5 bases and J by 6 bases, 2 bases remained unmatched. CDR3 size: 14 residues. This CDR3 is CASSSSGRANEQFF. The CDR3 DNA sequence: TGTGCCAGTAGTTCTAGCGGGAGGGCCAATGAGCAGTTCTTC.

This clone was seen a single time. The chain combines TRBV5-1 with TRBJ2-2, with 11 nucleotides matching TRBD2. The CDR3 is 18 residues long. CDR1 is SGHRS, CDR2 YFSETQ, per germline. V dropped 4 bases and J dropped 0; count of bases not matched to a gene: 8. The CDR3 nucleotides read TGCGCCAGCAGCAAAGGACTAGCGGGCCTCGCGAACACCGGGGAGCTGTTTTTT. Translating it yields CASSKGLAGLANTGELFF.

The genes are TRBV6-5 and TRBJ1-2; tentative D call: TRBD1 (5 bases). This CDR3 is built from 14 residues. Per the germline V gene, CDR1 is MNHEY and CDR2 is SVGAGI. The V end was cut by 7 bases, the J end by 3 bases, with 15 bases between. Here the CDR3 reads CASNGHFHHYGYTF. The CDR3 DNA is TGTGCCAGCAACGGACACTTCCACCACTATGGCTACACCTTC.

V is TRBV29-1 and J is TRBJ2-7, with 7 bases that match TRBD2. The CDR3 consists of 13 residues. Germline loops: CDR1 SQVTM, CDR2 ANQGSEA. The V segment lost 7 bases and the J segment 0 bases; nucleotides outside the gene matches: 6. The chain's CDR3 is CSAASGPSYEQYF. The CDR3, as DNA: TGCAGCGCAGCTAGCGGCCCCTCCTACGAGCAGTACTTC.

The V and J genes are TRBV2 and TRBJ2-3; D uncertain. Trimming left V 2 bases short and J 6 bases short, with 12 bases between. Germline V gene sequence: CDR1 SNHLY, CDR2 FYNNEI. CDR3 length: 14 amino acids. In DNA form, the CDR3 reads TGTGCCAGCAGTGAATTAGCTGGCCGGGATACGCAGTATTTT. This gives the protein CASSELAGRDTQYF.

V is TRBV7-9 and J is TRBJ2-1; TRBD2 matches 7 bases. Trimming took 8 bases from V and 3 from J; bases not matched to a gene: 4. Looked up from germline, CDR1 is SEHNR and CDR2 is FQNEAQ (reference sequence). The CDR3 sequence is 13 residues long. CDR3 coding DNA: TGTGCCAGCGACAGCGGGAACTACAATGAGCAGTTCTTC. Amino acids: CASDSGNYNEQFF.

This rearrangement joins TRBV28 to TRBJ1-6; D unresolved. CDR1 and CDR2 from the germline V gene are MDHEN and SYDVKM. The CDR3 consists of 16 residues. The V end was cut by 4 bases, the J end by 0 bases, with 10 bases between. Here the CDR3 reads CASSSYTVSYNSPLHF. The DNA for the CDR3 is TGTGCCAGCAGTTCCTATACAGTCTCCTATAATTCACCCCTCCACTTT.